These T cell receptor beta chains were read from a single sample in a study of cytotoxic CD8 clonotypes in ibrutinib-treated CLL. The repertoire was sequenced with immunoSEQ multiplex PCR; TCRdb's copy has only in-frame clones and lacks some. The sample includes roughly 56,000 clones, 65% to 75% of them seen just once. Sequenced material: PBMCs, taken after 12 months of ibrutinib treatment. These receptors were taken from a human donor with chronic lymphocytic leukemia. The CDR3 runs from the conserved cysteine through the conserved F or W. The D gene is left open where the match is weak. Size is stated for part of the rows, as once, few or many counts, or as a class when the clone is expanded.

v_call,j_call,d_call,clone_size,cdr3_nt,cdr3_aa
TRBV6-1,TRBJ1-2,-,-,TGTGCCAGCAGTGACCAGTGGACGGCTAACTATGGCTACACCTTC,CASSDQWTANYGYTF
TRBV28,TRBJ2-1,-,-,TGTGCCAGCAGTCCCGGTCTAGGACGGTACCGCGGGAACAATGAGCAGTTCTTC,CASSPGLGRYRGNNEQFF
TRBV7-2,TRBJ1-2,TRBD1,-,TGTGCCAGCAGCTTAAGCAGGGGGGCTGAGGGCTATGGCTACACCTTC,CASSLSRGAEGYGYTF
TRBV4-1,TRBJ2-3,TRBD2,-,TGCGCCAGCAGCCAAGGGACTAGCGGGGTTTGGGATACGCAGTATTTT,CASSQGTSGVWDTQYF
TRBV9,TRBJ1-1,-,-,TGTGCCAGCAGCCCCTGGGGCGGTGAAGCTTTCTTT,CASSPWGGEAFF
TRBV5-4,TRBJ1-4,TRBD1,-,TGTGCCAGCAGCAGTAGGACAGGGCAGAATGAAAAACTGTTTTTT,CASSSRTGQNEKLFF
TRBV9,TRBJ2-2,TRBD2,-,TGTGCCAGCAGCGTAGGAGGAACAGGACTAGCGGGAGGAGGTACCGGGGAGCTGTTTTTT,CASSVGGTGLAGGGTGELFF
TRBV5-5,TRBJ2-7,TRBD1,-,TGTGCCAGCAGCTTGGGGGACAGTTCCTACGAGCAGTACTTC,CASSLGDSSYEQYF
TRBV27,TRBJ2-7,TRBD1,-,TGTGCCAGCAGTTTAACTAGTGGACAGGGGGTGCAAACGGAGTACTTC,CASSLTSGQGVQTEYF
TRBV6-5,TRBJ1-2,-,-,TGTGCCAGCAGCCGAACGGACCTTGAGGGGTATGGCTACACCTTC,CASSRTDLEGYGYTF
TRBV5-8,TRBJ2-7,-,-,TGTGCCAGCAGCTTCCGAGGACAGAATTACTACCCGAGCTCCTACGAGCAGTACTTC,CASSFRGQNYYPSSYEQYF
TRBV21-1,TRBJ1-2,-,few,TGTGCCAGCAGCAAAGCGGGAAGGGTTAATCGGTGTCGCTATGGCTACACCTTC,CASSKAGRVNRCRYGYTF
TRBV6-6,TRBJ2-7,-,once,TGTGCCAGCAGTTGGCCGGGGGCCCAGGACACCTACGAGCAGTACTTC,CASSWPGAQDTYEQYF
TRBV9,TRBJ2-3,-,-,TGTGCCAGCAGCCCTCGGGGGGACCAGGGGAATACGCAGTATTTT,CASSPRGDQGNTQYF
TRBV6-6,TRBJ2-3,-,-,TGTGCCAGCAGGACACAACGCACAGATACGCAGTATTTT,CASRTQRTDTQYF
TRBV6-5,TRBJ2-7,TRBD2,-,TGTGCCAGCAGTTACGGTCTAGCGGGGGACTACGAGCAGTACTTC,CASSYGLAGDYEQYF
TRBV7-2,TRBJ2-1,TRBD1,-,TGTGCCAGCAGTCGGGACAGCAGCTCCTACAATGAGCAGTTCTTC,CASSRDSSSYNEQFF
TRBV27,TRBJ1-5,-,few,TGTGCCAGCAGTTCCCGATGGACGCAGCCCCAGCATTTT,CASSSRWTQPQHF
TRBV7-2,TRBJ2-3,-,once,TGTGCCAGCAGCTTAGGGACAGGCACAGATACGCAGTATTTT,CASSLGTGTDTQYF
TRBV5-4,TRBJ2-7,TRBD2,-,TGTGCCAGCAGGTATGTGGGACTAGCGCCCCCGAGCTCCTACGAGCAGTACTTC,CASRYVGLAPPSSYEQYF
TRBV9,TRBJ2-2,TRBD1,few,TGTGCCAGCAGGGCCGGGACAGGGGGCACCGGGGAGCTGTTTTTT,CASRAGTGGTGELFF
TRBV7-2,TRBJ2-1,TRBD2,many,TGTGCCAGCAGTCTGATAGCGGGAGGTTCCTACAATGAGCAGTTCTTC,CASSLIAGGSYNEQFF
TRBV5-1,TRBJ1-1,-,few,TGCGCCAGCAGCTTGGACCTACAGGGAAACACTGAAGCTTTCTTT,CASSLDLQGNTEAFF
TRBV4-1,TRBJ2-7,TRBD2,-,TGCGCCAGCAGCCAAGAAGGCGGGCTAGCGGGAGGGTGGCCCTCCTACGAGCAGTACTTC,CASSQEGGLAGGWPSYEQYF
TRBV18,TRBJ1-1,-,-,TGTGCCAGCTCACGGGGCAGGGCGGACACTGAAGCTTTCTTT,CASSRGRADTEAFF
TRBV5-4,TRBJ1-2,-,-,TGTGCCAGCAGCTTGAGGGAGCTAAAACCTAACTATGGCTACACCTTC,CASSLRELKPNYGYTF
TRBV29-1,TRBJ2-7,-,-,TGCAGCGTTGGGACCACCACGACGGGCGGCGAGCAGTACTTC,CSVGTTTTGGEQYF
TRBV9,TRBJ2-1,-,-,TGTGCCAGCAATCTAGGGGCTAGAGCCTACAATGAGCAGTTCTTC,CASNLGARAYNEQFF
TRBV18,TRBJ2-7,-,-,TGTGCCAGCTCACCAGCTCGGTATTACGAGCAGTACTTC,CASSPARYYEQYF
TRBV19,TRBJ2-7,TRBD2,few,TGTGCCAGTAGTCGAGGCCGCGGGGGACCCTACGAGCAGTACTTC,CASSRGRGGPYEQYF
TRBV5-1,TRBJ2-3,-,-,TGCGCCAGCAGCTCCGAGCCGAGCACAGATACGCAGTATTTT,CASSSEPSTDTQYF
TRBV11-2,TRBJ2-6,-,-,TGTGCCAGCAGCTTAACCGGGGCCAACGTCCTGACTTTC,CASSLTGANVLTF
TRBV7-6,TRBJ2-7,-,-,TGTGCCAGCAGCACCCTTGAGGCCTACGAGCAGTACTTC,CASSTLEAYEQYF
TRBV7-9,TRBJ2-7,-,-,TGTGCCAGCAGCCCCCGAGTTCTCGTAGGCGAGCAGTACTTC,CASSPRVLVGEQYF
TRBV10-3,TRBJ2-7,-,-,TGTGCCATCAGTGAGACGGCACAGGGTAACTACGAGCAGTACTTC,CAISETAQGNYEQYF
TRBV6-6,TRBJ2-7,-,-,TGTGCCAGCAGTTACATCGACTCGACCGAGCAGTACTTC,CASSYIDSTEQYF
TRBV5-1,TRBJ2-1,-,-,TGCGCCAGCAGCTTGGCGGGAAAATTGTTCTTC,CASSLAGKLFF
TRBV5-1,TRBJ2-1,-,-,TGCGCCAGCAGCCGGACCGGGACTGGGCTAAACAATGAGCAGTTCTTC,CASSRTGTGLNNEQFF
TRBV5-4,TRBJ2-1,TRBD2,-,TGTGCCAGCAGCTTGGCGCTAGCGGGAGTTAATGAGCAGTTCTTC,CASSLALAGVNEQFF
TRBV28,TRBJ1-5,-,few,TGTGCCAGCATGGCCCAGAGCAATAGCAATCAGCCCCAGCATTTT,CASMAQSNSNQPQHF
TRBV15,TRBJ2-3,TRBD2,once,TGTGCCACCAGCAGAGATGGGCTAGCGGGAGTAGGAACAGATACGCAGTATTTT,CATSRDGLAGVGTDTQYF
TRBV5-1,TRBJ2-3,-,-,TGCGCCAGCAGCTTGAGACCCGGCACAGATACGCAGTATTTT,CASSLRPGTDTQYF
TRBV7-2,TRBJ1-1,-,medium-sized,TGTGCCAGCAGCTTAACACGATGGAACACTGAAGCTTTCTTT,CASSLTRWNTEAFF
TRBV28,TRBJ1-1,-,-,TGTGCCAGCAGTTTAAGGAACACTGAAGCTTTCTTT,CASSLRNTEAFF
TRBV7-9,TRBJ1-4,-,few,TGTGCCAGCAGCCCGACCGAAGGGGGTGAAAAACTGTTTTTT,CASSPTEGGEKLFF
TRBV11-2,TRBJ2-3,-,-,TGTGCCAGCAGCAACCGGGAGAGCACAGATACGCAGTATTTT,CASSNRESTDTQYF
TRBV6-6,TRBJ1-5,-,-,TGTGCCAGCAGTTTCGCAGGGGCTCAGCCCCAGCATTTT,CASSFAGAQPQHF
TRBV19,TRBJ1-1,-,-,TGTGCCAGTAGTATAGTTGGGGCGGGGGACACTGAAGCTTTCTTT,CASSIVGAGDTEAFF
TRBV18,TRBJ2-7,-,-,TGTGCCAGCTCACCAAGGGACCTCTACGAGCAGTACTTC,CASSPRDLYEQYF
TRBV19,TRBJ2-3,-,-,TGTGCCAGTAGTAGGGGGGCTAGCGGATACACAGATACGCAGTATTTT,CASSRGASGYTDTQYF
TRBV6-5,TRBJ1-4,-,-,TGTGCCAGCAGTTACACTGCAACTAATGAAAAACTGTTTTTT,CASSYTATNEKLFF
TRBV5-6,TRBJ1-5,-,-,TGTGCCAGCAGCTTGGGAGGTAACGCCCGCAATCAGCCCCAGCATTTT,CASSLGGNARNQPQHF
TRBV5-8,TRBJ2-7,-,few,TGTGCCAGCAGCGTACAGGGCGAGCAGTACTTC,CASSVQGEQYF
TRBV18,TRBJ2-7,TRBD1,-,TGTGCCAGCTCACTCGGCGGGACAGGGGAATACGAGCAGTACTTC,CASSLGGTGEYEQYF
TRBV6-4,TRBJ1-1,TRBD1,-,TGTGCCAGCAGTGACTCCGGACAGGGGACGAACACTGAAGCTTTCTTT,CASSDSGQGTNTEAFF